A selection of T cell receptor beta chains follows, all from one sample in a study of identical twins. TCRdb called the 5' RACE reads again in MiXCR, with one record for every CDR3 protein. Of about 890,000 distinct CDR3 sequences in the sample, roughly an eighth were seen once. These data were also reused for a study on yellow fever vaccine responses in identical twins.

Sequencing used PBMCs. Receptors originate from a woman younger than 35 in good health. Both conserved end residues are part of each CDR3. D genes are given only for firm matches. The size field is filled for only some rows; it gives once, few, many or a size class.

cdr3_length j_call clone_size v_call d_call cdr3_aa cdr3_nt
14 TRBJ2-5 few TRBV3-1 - CASSQDPGRETQYF TGTGCCAGCAGCCAAGACCCTGGCCGAGAGACCCAGTACTTC
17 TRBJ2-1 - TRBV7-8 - CASSLARVLGRFNEQFF TGTGCCAGCAGCTTAGCGAGAGTGTTAGGCAGGTTCAATGAGCAGTTCTTC
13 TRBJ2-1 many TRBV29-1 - CSVATSTPNEQFF TGCAGCGTTGCGACAAGCACACCCAATGAGCAGTTCTTC
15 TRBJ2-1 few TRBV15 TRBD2 CATSMAGGPYNEQFF TGTGCCACCAGCATGGCGGGAGGGCCCTACAATGAGCAGTTCTTC
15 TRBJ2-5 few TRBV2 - CASSVWTDLQETQYF TGTGCCAGCAGTGTTTGGACCGATCTACAAGAGACCCAGTACTTC
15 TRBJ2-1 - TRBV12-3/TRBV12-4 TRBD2 CASSPSGTAANEQFF TGTGCCAGCAGCCCGAGCGGGACGGCCGCCAATGAGCAGTTCTTC
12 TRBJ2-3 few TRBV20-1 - CSANYRKDTQYF TGCAGTGCCAATTACAGGAAGGATACGCAGTATTTT
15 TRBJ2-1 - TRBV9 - CASGPEGGVYNEQFF TGTGCCAGCGGCCCCGAGGGGGGCGTCTACAATGAGCAGTTCTTC
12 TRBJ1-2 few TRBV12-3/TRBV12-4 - CASRTQGGGYTF TGTGCCAGCAGGACACAGGGTGGGGGCTACACCTTC
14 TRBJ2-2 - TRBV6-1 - CASSLEDMTGELFF TGTGCCAGCAGCCTTGAGGACATGACCGGGGAGCTGTTTTTT
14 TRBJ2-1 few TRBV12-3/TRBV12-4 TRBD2 CASSPRGTINEQFF TGTGCCAGCAGTCCCCGAGGGACTATCAATGAGCAGTTCTTC
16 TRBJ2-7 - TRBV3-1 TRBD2 CASSRPTSGRKYEQYF TGTGCCAGCAGCAGACCCACTAGCGGGAGGAAGTACGAGCAGTACTTC
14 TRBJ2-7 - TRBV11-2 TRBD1 CASRRGTASYEQYF TGTGCCAGCAGGAGAGGGACAGCTAGCTACGAGCAGTACTTC
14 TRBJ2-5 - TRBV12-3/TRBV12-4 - CASSQPLARETQYF TGTGCCAGCAGTCAACCACTAGCTAGGGAGACCCAGTACTTC
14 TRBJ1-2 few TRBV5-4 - CASSLNWENYGYTF TGTGCCAGCAGCTTGAATTGGGAAAACTATGGCTACACCTTC
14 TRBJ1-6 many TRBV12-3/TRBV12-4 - CASSLFGGNSPLHF TGTGCCAGCAGTTTATTCGGCGGAAATTCACCCCTCCACTTT
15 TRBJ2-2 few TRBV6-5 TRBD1 CASSYLGQGGGELFF TGTGCCAGCAGTTACCTCGGACAGGGAGGCGGGGAGCTGTTTTTT
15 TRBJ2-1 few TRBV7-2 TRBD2 CASSASTSAYNEQFF TGTGCCAGCAGCGCATCAACTAGCGCCTACAATGAGCAGTTCTTC
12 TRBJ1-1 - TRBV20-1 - CSARTWGIEAFF TGCAGTGCTAGGACTTGGGGGATTGAAGCTTTCTTT
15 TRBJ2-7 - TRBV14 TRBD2 CASSQARTSVYEQYF TGTGCCAGCAGCCAAGCCCGGACTAGCGTCTACGAGCAGTACTTC
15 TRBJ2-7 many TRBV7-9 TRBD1 CASSLEGAPSYEQYF TGTGCCAGCAGCTTAGAGGGGGCTCCATCCTACGAGCAGTACTTC
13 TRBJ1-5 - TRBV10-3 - CAISEYRDQPQHF TGTGCCATCAGTGAGTACAGGGACCAGCCCCAGCATTTT
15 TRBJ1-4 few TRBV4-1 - CASRLEPATNEKLFF TGCGCCAGCAGACTGGAGCCAGCAACTAATGAAAAACTGTTTTTT
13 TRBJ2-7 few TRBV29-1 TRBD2 CSAQASGTYEQYF TGCAGCGCCCAAGCTAGCGGTACCTACGAGCAGTACTTC
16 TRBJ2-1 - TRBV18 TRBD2 CASSRTSGDGYNEQFF TGTGCCAGCTCGCGGACTAGCGGGGATGGCTACAATGAGCAGTTCTTC
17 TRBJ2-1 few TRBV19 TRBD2 CASSIDHTSGAWNEQFF TGTGCCAGTAGTATAGATCATACTAGCGGGGCATGGAATGAGCAGTTCTTC
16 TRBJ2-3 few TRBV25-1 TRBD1 CASTTATGKETDTQYF TGTGCCAGCACAACGGCGACAGGGAAGGAAACAGATACGCAGTATTTT
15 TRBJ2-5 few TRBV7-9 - CASSPSPRGKETQYF TGTGCCAGCAGCCCCAGTCCAAGAGGGAAAGAGACCCAGTACTTC
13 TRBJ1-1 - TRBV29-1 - CSVQQGGNTEAFF TGCAGCGTGCAACAGGGAGGGAACACTGAAGCTTTCTTT
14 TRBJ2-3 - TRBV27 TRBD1 CASRRTGVTDTQYF TGTGCCAGCAGAAGGACAGGGGTGACAGATACGCAGTATTTT
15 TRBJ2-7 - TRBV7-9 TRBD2 CASSFPTSGTDEQYF TGTGCCAGCAGCTTTCCGACTAGCGGGACCGACGAGCAGTACTTC
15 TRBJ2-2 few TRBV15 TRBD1 CATSPLTGEAGELFF TGTGCCACCAGCCCCTTGACAGGGGAGGCCGGGGAGCTGTTTTTT
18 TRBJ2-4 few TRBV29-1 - CSVGGQGGHHLAKNIQYF TGCAGCGTTGGGGGGCAGGGTGGCCACCATCTAGCCAAAAACATTCAGTACTTC
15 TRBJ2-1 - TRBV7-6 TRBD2 CASRDSGLAGNEQFF TGTGCCAGCAGGGACTCGGGACTAGCGGGGAATGAGCAGTTCTTC
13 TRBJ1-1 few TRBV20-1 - CSARVHPNTEAFF TGCAGTGCTAGAGTACATCCAAACACTGAAGCTTTCTTT
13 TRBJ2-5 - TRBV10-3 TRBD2 CAIKSGAQETQYF TGTGCCATCAAAAGCGGGGCGCAAGAGACCCAGTACTTC
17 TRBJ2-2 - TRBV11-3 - CASSARRNLPNTGELFF TGTGCCAGCAGCGCCCGACGGAATCTCCCGAACACCGGGGAGCTGTTTTTT
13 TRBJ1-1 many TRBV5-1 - CASSWRGNTEAFF TGCGCCAGCAGCTGGCGGGGTAACACTGAAGCTTTCTTT
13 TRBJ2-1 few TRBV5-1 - CASSSFTDDDEFF TGCGCCAGCAGCTCGTTTACTGACGATGATGAGTTCTTC
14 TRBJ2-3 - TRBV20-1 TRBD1 CSATGTGRTDTQYF TGCAGTGCTACTGGGACAGGTCGCACAGATACGCAGTATTTT
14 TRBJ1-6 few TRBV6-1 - CASKIQGDDSPLHF TGTGCCAGCAAAATACAGGGAGACGATTCACCCCTCCACTTT
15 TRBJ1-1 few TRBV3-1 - CASSQGFDSDTEAFF TGTGCCAGCAGCCAGGGCTTTGACTCGGACACTGAAGCTTTCTTT
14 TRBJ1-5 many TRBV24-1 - CATSDGGHNQPQHF TGTGCCACCAGTGATGGGGGGCACAATCAGCCCCAGCATTTT
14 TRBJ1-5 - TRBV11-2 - CASSPQISNQPQHF TGTGCCAGCAGCCCTCAGATCTCGAATCAGCCCCAGCATTTT
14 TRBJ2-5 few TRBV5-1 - CASSTSQGKETQYF TGCGCCAGCAGCACCTCACAGGGAAAAGAGACCCAGTACTTC
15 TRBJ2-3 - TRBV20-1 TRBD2 CSATGLAGGRHTQYF TGCAGTGCTACGGGACTAGCGGGGGGGCGGCATACGCAGTATTTT
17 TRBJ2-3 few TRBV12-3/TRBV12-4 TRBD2 CASSPSGGASSTDTQYF TGTGCCAGCAGCCCGAGCGGGGGGGCCTCATCCACAGATACGCAGTATTTT
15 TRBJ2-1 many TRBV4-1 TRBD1 CASSLTGGDYNEQFF TGCGCCAGCAGCCTGACAGGGGGCGACTACAATGAGCAGTTCTTC
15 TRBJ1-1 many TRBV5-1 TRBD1 CASSLASGGGTEAFF TGCGCCAGCAGCTTGGCTTCAGGGGGAGGCACTGAAGCTTTCTTT
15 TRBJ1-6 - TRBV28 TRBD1 CASSSGGLSNSPLHF TGTGCCAGCAGTTCAGGGGGCTTGAGTAATTCACCCCTCCACTTT
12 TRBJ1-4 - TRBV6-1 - CASKDSYEKLFF TGTGCCAGCAAGGACAGTTATGAAAAACTGTTTTTT